This entry concerns a single T cell receptor beta chain. Its antigen is undetermined. The record originates from a study of T cell repertoires in ileal Crohn's disease. The overall study: Operated complications were stricturing disease (around 60%) and penetrating disease (roughly 39%). About half of patients got postoperative therapy: about twelve thiopurines, roughly 19 anti-TNF.

General study points: High-frequency clones were more common in sorted CD8 than CD4 cells.

Unmatched junction bases numbered 15, after V lost 3 bases and J lost 10 bases. This CDR3 is built from 16 residues. Per germline, CDR1 MNHNS and CDR2 SASEGT. The repertoire was sequenced with immunoSEQ multiplex PCR; TCRdb's copy has only in-frame clones and lacks some. The data show approximately 13,000 clones, with around two thirds seen just once and 5.9% held by the top ten. Material for sequencing was ileal tissue. This clonotype was sampled from an adult with Crohn's disease. This rearrangement joins TRBV6-1 to TRBJ2-1, with 7 positions matching TRBD2. DNA for the CDR3: TGTGCCAGCAGTGATTGGGACTCCGGTGCCGGGGGGGAGCAGTTCTTC. Residues: CASSDWDSGAGGEQFF.